This record looks at one T cell receptor beta chain sequence and its context. Its antigen is undetermined. This entry belongs to a study of siplizumab effects on memory and regulatory T cells. The study, taken as a whole, reports: Mean Treg-derived proportions of mappable alloreactive CD4+ clones were 55% to 75% for siplizumab and less than 35% for controls.

V was pared by 0 bases and J by 4 bases, with 7 bases between. Germline V gene lookup returns CDR1 SGHRS and CDR2 YFSETQ. This CDR3 has 13 residues. Profiled with immunoSEQ multiplex PCR; TCRdb holds only in-frame clones, not every one. The sample lists tens of thousands of clones, roughly 96% occurring once. This TCR was sampled from a human donor in good health. What was sequenced was naive CD4+ T cells sorted from blood. The chain has TRBV5-1 and TRBJ1-2; the D is unclear. CDR3 DNA sequence: TGCGCCAGCAGCTTGGATGGGAGCTATGGCTACACCTTC. Its translation is CASSLDGSYGYTF.